This T cell receptor (beta chain) derives from a study of breast tumors, draining lymph nodes, adjacent tissues. Findings and limits, study-wide: Luminal-like breast cancer showed significantly greater tumor-nontumor repertoire similarity than basal-like breast cancer did. Tumor TCR diversity was below lymph nodes but above nontumor tissue. Tumor T cell lymph node origin was a supported hypothesis, not proven.

Germline-derived CDR1 and CDR2 are DFQATT and SNEGSKA (reference sequence). Trimming stripped 0 bases from V and 2 bases from J, with 10 bases between. There are 14 residues in the CDR3. Breast cancer patients provided tissue from their axillary draining lymph nodes. TCRdb processed the multiplex PCR reads anew with MiXCR; each CDR3 protein has one entry. The sample contains roughly 80,000 distinct CDR3 sequences, 15% to 20% of which appear only once. This clonotype was recorded many times. Its antigen is still unknown. Specimen: axillary lymph node tissue. This clonotype was sampled from a female donor with breast cancer. Some clones in this sample may be carry-over from other donors' samples. The V gene is TRBV20-1, the J gene TRBJ2-5; unclear D gene. CDR3 nucleotides: TGCAGTGCTAGAGAGGGGTCTCTTCAAGAGACCCAGTACTTC. Protein sequence: CSAREGSLQETQYF.